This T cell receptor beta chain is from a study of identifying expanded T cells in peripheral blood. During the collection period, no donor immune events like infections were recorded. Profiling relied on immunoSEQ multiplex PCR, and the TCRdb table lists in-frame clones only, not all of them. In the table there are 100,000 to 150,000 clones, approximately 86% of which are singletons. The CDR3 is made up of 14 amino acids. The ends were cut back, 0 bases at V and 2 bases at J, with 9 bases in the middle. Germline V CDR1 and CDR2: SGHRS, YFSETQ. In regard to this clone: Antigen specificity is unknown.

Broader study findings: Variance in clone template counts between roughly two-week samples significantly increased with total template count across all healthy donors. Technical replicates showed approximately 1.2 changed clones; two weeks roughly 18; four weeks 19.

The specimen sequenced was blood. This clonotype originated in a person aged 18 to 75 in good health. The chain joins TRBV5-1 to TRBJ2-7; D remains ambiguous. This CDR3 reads CASSLVSGAYEQYF. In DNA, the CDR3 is TGCGCCAGCAGCTTGGTGTCCGGTGCCTACGAGCAGTACTTC.